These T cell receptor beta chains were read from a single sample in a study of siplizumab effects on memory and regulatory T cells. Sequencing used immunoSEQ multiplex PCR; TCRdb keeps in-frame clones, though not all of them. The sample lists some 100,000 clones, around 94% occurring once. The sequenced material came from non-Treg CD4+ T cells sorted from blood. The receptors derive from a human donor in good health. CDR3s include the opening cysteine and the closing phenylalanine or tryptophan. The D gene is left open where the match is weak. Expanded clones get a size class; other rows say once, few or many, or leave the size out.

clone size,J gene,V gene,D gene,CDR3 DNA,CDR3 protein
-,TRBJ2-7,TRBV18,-,TGTGCCAGCTCACCACTCCGCAGGGATCCCTACGAGCAGTACTTC,CASSPLRRDPYEQYF
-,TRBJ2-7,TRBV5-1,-,TGCGCCAGCAGCCTCCAGGGTTACGAGCAGTACTTC,CASSLQGYEQYF
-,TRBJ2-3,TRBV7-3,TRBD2,TGTGCCAGCAGCTTGGTAGCGGGAGGGCGAACAGATACGCAGTATTTT,CASSLVAGGRTDTQYF
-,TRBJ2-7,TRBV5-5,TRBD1,TGTGCCAGCAGCTTGGCCTACACAGGGGAAGTTTTTTCTAGCGAGCAGTACTTC,CASSLAYTGEVFSSEQYF
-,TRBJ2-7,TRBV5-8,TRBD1,TGTGCCAGCAGCTCGCCGGGACAGGTCGTCGTCTGGGAGCAGTACTTC,CASSSPGQVVVWEQYF
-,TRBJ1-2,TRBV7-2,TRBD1,TGTGCCAGCAGATCTCCGGGACAGGTATATGGCTACACCTTC,CASRSPGQVYGYTF
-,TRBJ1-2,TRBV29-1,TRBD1,TGCAGCGTTGATAGAGGGACAGGGGGCGCCTATGGCTACACCTTC,CSVDRGTGGAYGYTF
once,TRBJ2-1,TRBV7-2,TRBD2,TGTGCCAGCAGCAAAGCTAGCGGGAGGCCCAACTTACTCAATGAGCAGTTCTTC,CASSKASGRPNLLNEQFF
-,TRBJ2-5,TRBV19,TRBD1,TGTGCCAGTAGCATTGACAGGGGGCGATTAGGGGAGACCCAGTACTTC,CASSIDRGRLGETQYF
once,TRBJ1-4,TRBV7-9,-,TGTGCCAGCAGCATACTTGCAACTAATGAAAAACTGTTTTTT,CASSILATNEKLFF
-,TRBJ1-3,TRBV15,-,TGTGCCACCAGCAGAGGGGATTCTGGAAACACCATATATTTT,CATSRGDSGNTIYF
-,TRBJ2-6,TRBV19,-,TGTGCCAGTAGCTCCCTACGGAACTCTGGGGCCAACGTCCTGACTTTC,CASSSLRNSGANVLTF